The rows below give T cell receptor beta chains drawn from one sample of a study of spatial heterogeneity in lung cancer. TCRdb used MiXCR to reprocess the 5' RACE reads, holding one entry per CDR3 protein. The data hold about 52,000 distinct CDR3 sequences, with 7.4% observed a single time. Sequenced here: PBMCs, sampled at follow-up. The receptors originated from a female donor with early-stage non-small cell lung cancer. Both conserved end residues are part of each CDR3. D genes are given only for firm matches. A row's size may be missing; if present it is once, few, many or a size class.

>-|TRBV7-9|TRBJ2-3|few|14
TGTGCCAGCAGCCCCCGCCTGGCGGGAGATACGCAGTATTTT
CASSPRLAGDTQYF
>-|TRBV5-1|TRBJ2-7|few|14
TGCGCCAGCAGCTTGACGGCACCTACCTACGAGCAGTACTTC
CASSLTAPTYEQYF
>TRBD1|TRBV14|TRBJ2-7|-|15
TGTGCCAGCAGCCAAGTCACAGGGGCGTACTACGAGCAGTACTTC
CASSQVTGAYYEQYF
>-|TRBV7-9|TRBJ2-2|-|14
TGTGCCAGCAGCCCCCGAGCGGCTACCGGGGAGCTGTTTTTT
CASSPRAATGELFF
>-|TRBV20-1|TRBJ1-4|many|15
TGCAGTGCTAGACCCGCCCGGGGGGGGAGCGAAAAACTGTTTTTT
CSARPARGGSEKLFF
>TRBD1|TRBV14|TRBJ1-4|few|15
TGTGCCAGCAGCCCCCGGGACAGGCCTAATGAAAAACTGTTTTTT
CASSPRDRPNEKLFF
>TRBD2|TRBV29-1|TRBJ2-3|many|14
TGCAGCGTTGAAAAACTAGCGAGCACAGATACGCAGTATTTT
CSVEKLASTDTQYF
>-|TRBV7-2|TRBJ2-2|many|12
TGTGCCAGCAGCTTATTCGCTGGGGAGCTGTTTTTT
CASSLFAGELFF
>TRBD2|TRBV5-1|TRBJ2-1|many|16
TGCGCCAGCAGCTTGTTAGCAGCGGGGCTTTACAATGAGCAGTTCTTC
CASSLLAAGLYNEQFF
>-|TRBV12-3/TRBV12-4|TRBJ2-3|-|18
TGTGCCAGCAGTTTAGCCCGAGACTCCGCGGGTAGGGCAGATACGCAGTATTTT
CASSLARDSAGRADTQYF
>TRBD1|TRBV28|TRBJ2-1|many|16
TGTGCCAGCAGTTTACAGGGGGTAAGCTCCTACAATGAGCAGTTCTTC
CASSLQGVSSYNEQFF
>-|TRBV5-4|TRBJ2-1|few|14
TGTGCCAGCAGCTTGGCCCCGGGTTACAATGAGCAGTTCTTC
CASSLAPGYNEQFF
>-|TRBV6-6|TRBJ1-6|few|17
TGTGCCAGCAGTTACACTCCCGGAGACGTAGATAATTCACCCCTCCACTTT
CASSYTPGDVDNSPLHF
>TRBD1|TRBV7-2|TRBJ2-7|many|16
TGTGCCAGCAGCTTGCGACGTGCCGGGACAGCCTACGAGCAGTACTTC
CASSLRRAGTAYEQYF
>TRBD1|TRBV6-5|TRBJ2-2|many|15
TGTGCCAGCACCTTCAAGACAGGGGCGCCTGGGGAGCTGTTTTTT
CASTFKTGAPGELFF
>TRBD1|TRBV27|TRBJ1-1|few|15
TGTGCCAGCAGTTCCCTAGCGACAGGGAGGACTGAAGCTTTCTTT
CASSSLATGRTEAFF
>-|TRBV30|TRBJ2-5|-|13
TGTGCCTGGAGTGTCGGCATACAAGAGACCCAGTACTTC
CAWSVGIQETQYF
>TRBD1|TRBV2|TRBJ1-1|many|13
TGTGCCAGCATGGGGACAGTAAACACTGAAGCTTTCTTT
CASMGTVNTEAFF
>TRBD1|TRBV2|TRBJ2-5|-|13
TGTGCCAGCAGTAACAGGGGGCTAGAGACCCAGTACTTC
CASSNRGLETQYF
>-|TRBV5-1|TRBJ2-3|few|16
TGCGCCAGCAGCTTGCAGGGCAGCGGCGACACAGATACGCAGTATTTT
CASSLQGSGDTDTQYF
>-|TRBV19|TRBJ1-5|-|15
TGTGCCAGTTCAAGACAGGATGGGGGCAATCAGCCCCAGCATTTT
CASSRQDGGNQPQHF
>-|TRBV29-1|TRBJ1-1|many|15
TGCAGCGTTGAAGAAGGCGAGGTTTGGTACACTGAAGCTTTCTTT
CSVEEGEVWYTEAFF
>TRBD2|TRBV12-3/TRBV12-4|TRBJ2-3|many|14
TGTGCCAGCAGTAGCGGGGGGACACAGGATACGCAGTATTTT
CASSSGGTQDTQYF
>TRBD2|TRBV7-2|TRBJ2-7|many|14
TGTGCCAGCAGCTTTACCGGGACTAGTAACGAGCAGTACTTC
CASSFTGTSNEQYF
>-|TRBV12-3/TRBV12-4|TRBJ1-5|many|14
TGTGCTTCAGTCCGGGAGGAAAGCAATCAGCCCCAGCATTTT
CASVREESNQPQHF
>-|TRBV3-1|TRBJ1-5|many|13
TGTGCCAGCAGCCAAGGGGTCTATCAGCCCCAGCATTTT
CASSQGVYQPQHF
>-|TRBV6-5|TRBJ2-1|many|12
TGTGCCAGCAGCGAGGGGGGAGGGGCAGAGTTCTTC
CASSEGGGAEFF
>-|TRBV9|TRBJ1-3|many|16
TGTGCCAGCAGCGCGACAGTGGCCAGGAGCGGAAACACCATATATTTT
CASSATVARSGNTIYF
>-|TRBV29-1|TRBJ1-2|-|12
TGCAGCGTTGACCGGGCTAACTATGGCTACACCTTC
CSVDRANYGYTF
>-|TRBV5-6|TRBJ2-2|many|13
TGTGCCAGCAGCTGGCGGCGCACCGGGGAGCTGTTTTTT
CASSWRRTGELFF
>-|TRBV7-9|TRBJ1-1|-|11
TGTGCCAGCAGCTTACACGGTGAAGCTTTCTTT
CASSLHGEAFF
>TRBD1|TRBV11-2|TRBJ2-5|few|15
TGTGCCAGCAGCTTAGATCGGACAGGGGGAGAGACCCAGTACTTC
CASSLDRTGGETQYF
>-|TRBV28|TRBJ2-7|many|12
TGTGCCAGCAGTTTACTGGGCTACGAGCAGTACTTC
CASSLLGYEQYF
>-|TRBV9|TRBJ2-2|many|16
TGTGCCAGCAGCGTTTCTACGGGGTATTCGGCCGGGGAGCTGTTTTTT
CASSVSTGYSAGELFF
>-|TRBV5-1|TRBJ2-5|many|15
TGCGCCAGCAGCTTGGTAGGGACCAGGGAAGAGACCCAGTACTTC
CASSLVGTREETQYF
>TRBD1|TRBV5-1|TRBJ2-7|once|14
TGCGCCAGCAGCCGGACAGGGGGCACCTACGAGCAGTACTTC
CASSRTGGTYEQYF
>TRBD1|TRBV20-1|TRBJ1-1|few|15
TGCAGTGCTAGAGATCATCGACAGGGTAACACTGAAGCTTTCTTT
CSARDHRQGNTEAFF
>-|TRBV15|TRBJ1-3|-|16
TGTGCCACCAGCAGAGATCATCGGGACTTGGGAAACACCATATATTTT
CATSRDHRDLGNTIYF
>TRBD1|TRBV5-1|TRBJ2-7|few|14
TGCGCCAGCAGCTTAGAGGGACAGTCCTACGAGCAGTACTTC
CASSLEGQSYEQYF
>TRBD2|TRBV18|TRBJ2-1|few|15
TGTGCCAGCTCACTTAGCGGGGGGGCGCGGAATGAGCAGTTCTTC
CASSLSGGARNEQFF
>TRBD1|TRBV7-9|TRBJ1-4|-|15
TGTGCCAGCAGCTTTGTGGGGACAGGGAATGAAAAACTGTTTTTT
CASSFVGTGNEKLFF
>-|TRBV7-2|TRBJ2-5|few|16
TGTGCCAGCAGCTCACGGATGAAGGTTACGCAAGAGACCCAGTACTTC
CASSSRMKVTQETQYF
>TRBD1|TRBV23-1|TRBJ1-1|few|19
TGCGCCAGCAGTCAATCAAAGACAGGGGTTCTTCGGATGAACACTGAAGCTTTCTTT
CASSQSKTGVLRMNTEAFF
>-|TRBV7-9|TRBJ1-2|once|14
TGTGCCAGCAGCTTAAGCGCCAATCTAAATGGCTACACCTTC
CASSLSANLNGYTF
>-|TRBV9|TRBJ2-7|many|14
TGTGCCAGCAGCTCCTCCGGGGGGCATGACGAGCAGTACTTC
CASSSSGGHDEQYF
>-|TRBV6-5|TRBJ2-1|few|11
TGTGCCAGCAGGGTATGGGAAGAGCAGTTCTTC
CASRVWEEQFF
>-|TRBV6-2/TRBV6-3|TRBJ1-2|many|15
TGTGCCAGCAGTTACTCCGGGACGCCAGGCTATGGCTACACCTTC
CASSYSGTPGYGYTF
>TRBD2|TRBV20-1|TRBJ2-1|many|14
TGCAGTGCTCCGACGACTAGCGTCTACAATGAGCAGTTCTTC
CSAPTTSVYNEQFF
>-|TRBV2|TRBJ2-2|-|17
TGTGCCAGCAGTGATTCACCCCGGGGGGCTGGGACCGGGGAGCTGTTTTTT
CASSDSPRGAGTGELFF
>-|TRBV29-1|TRBJ2-5|many|13
TGCAGCGTTGAAGAAGGGGGTGGGGAGACCCAGTACTTC
CSVEEGGGETQYF
>-|TRBV7-9|TRBJ2-3|few|15
TGTGCCAGCAGCTTAGAGGGGGGCCCCCCAGATACGCAGTATTTT
CASSLEGGPPDTQYF
>TRBD1|TRBV7-9|TRBJ1-6|-|14
TGTGCCAGCATACGGGACAGGGCCAATTCACCCCTCCACTTT
CASIRDRANSPLHF